Presented here are 32 T cell receptor beta chains from one specimen sequenced in a study of beta chain features in type 1 diabetes. Expressed TCRB transcripts were sequenced because the entire RNA isolate underwent reverse transcription. Only in-frame clones appear in the TCRdb table, and some are missing; sequencing was by immunoSEQ multiplex PCR. This repertoire shows 150,000 to 200,000 clones, about 13% found once; its top ten account for roughly 0.56%. Sequenced input: central memory CD4+ T cells from blood. The receptors originated from a woman younger than 30 in good health.

This clone was detected only a few times. The rearrangement joins TRBV4-2 to TRBJ2-3; no firm D call. Deletions cut 5 bases from V and 6 bases from J, with 9 bases between. Germline CDR1 and CDR2: LGHNA and YNFKEQ. This CDR3 comprises 12 residues. CDR3 nucleotides: TGTGCCAGCAGCTTAGTAGTGGATACGCAGTATTTT. It encodes CASSLVVDTQYF.

This clone was counted between two and nine times. The gene calls are TRBV6-1 and TRBJ2-1, with TRBD1 matching 8 bases. CDR3 length: 15 amino acids. Trimming cost V 0 bases and J 10 bases; bases outside gene matches: 8. The germline V gene has CDR1 MNHNS and CDR2 SASEGT. The CDR3 spells CASSEAGTGRGEQFF. CDR3 nucleotide sequence: TGTGCCAGCAGTGAAGCCGGGACAGGCCGGGGCGAGCAGTTCTTC.

The chain is built from TRBV7-9 and TRBJ2-2, with 10 bases fitting TRBD2. The CDR3 is 15 amino acids. Trimming at V came to 5 bases and at J to 4 bases, leaving 4 bases not matched to a gene. Germline loops: CDR1 SEHNR, CDR2 FQNEAQ (reference sequence). The CDR3: CASSRTSGLTGELFF. The CDR3 coding sequence is TGTGCCAGCAGCCGGACTAGCGGCCTCACCGGGGAGCTGTTTTTT.

This clone showed up just a few times. The V call is TRBV12-2, the J call TRBJ2-3; whether TRBD2, the table's D call, matches the DNA was not checked. TRBV12-2 is flagged as a pseudogene. This CDR3 comprises 17 residues. The CDR3 DNA sequence: TGTGCAAGTCGCCCTAGACTAGCGGGAGGGCCTATTCCTGCGCAGTATTTT. Translation gives CASRPRLAGGPIPAQYF.

J is TRBJ2-7 and V is TRBV7-2; possible D gene TRBD2, 6 bases. The CDR3 has 13 residues. The V gene lost 3 bases and the J gene lost 7 bases, with 13 bases spanning the gap. CDR1 and CDR2 from the germline V gene are SGHTA and FQGNSA. CDR3 loop: CASSLGEAREQYF. In DNA, the CDR3 is TGTGCCAGCAGCTTGGGGGAGGCTCGGGAGCAGTACTTC.

This rearrangement joins TRBV7-9 to TRBJ1-3; D gene ambiguous. CDR1 is SEHNR and CDR2 is FQNEAQ in the germline V gene (reference sequence). The V gene lost 3 bases and the J gene lost 0 bases, with 9 bases spanning the gap. This CDR3 has 15 amino acids. CDR3 protein: CASSFGINSGNTIYF. The CDR3 DNA sequence: TGTGCCAGCAGCTTCGGGATTAACTCTGGAAACACCATATATTTT. Supplemented by reference TRBV7-9 and TRBJ1-3, the full variable domain reads DTGVSQNPRHKITKRGQNVTFRCDPISEHNRLYWYRQTLGQGPEFLTYFQNEAQLEKSRLLSDRFSAERPKGSFSTLEIQRTEQGDSAMYLCASSFGINSGNTIYFGEGSWLTVV.

This clone has just a few counts. This chain connects TRBV27 to TRBJ2-4, with TRBD2 as a possible D gene (6 bases). The ends were cut back, 5 bases at V and 1 base at J, with 12 bases in the middle. Germline CDR1 and CDR2: MNHEY and SMNVEV (reference sequence). This CDR3 has 15 residues. The CDR3 region is CASSGRGGAKNIQYF. CDR3 DNA: TGTGCCAGCAGTGGCCGGGGAGGTGCCAAAAACATTCAGTACTTC.

This clone has more than one count but fewer than ten. V is TRBV7-9 and J is TRBJ2-1; 10 bases agree with TRBD2. The CDR3 runs to 16 residues. Germline CDR1 SEHNR, CDR2 FQNEAQ (reference sequence). Germline trimming cut 5 bases from V and 6 bases from J; bases unmatched to any gene: 10. CDR3: CASSPMTSGRGNEQFF. The CDR3 coding sequence is TGTGCCAGCAGCCCGATGACTAGCGGGCGTGGCAATGAGCAGTTCTTC.

The chain is built from TRBV28 and TRBJ1-2; D possibly corresponds to TRBD1 (5 bases). CDR1 is MDHEN, CDR2 SYDVKM, per germline. Trimming pared 5 bases from V and 4 bases from J, leaving 8 bases between. The CDR3 covers 12 residues. The CDR3 is CASSGHPYGYTF. The CDR3 DNA reads as TGTGCCAGCAGTGGACACCCCTATGGCTACACCTTC.

This clone has a handful of counts. The chain carries TRBV18 and TRBJ1-1, with 8 bases that match TRBD1. Germline values: CDR1 KGHSH, CDR2 LQKENI. J was trimmed by 0 bases and V by 3 bases; bases with no gene match: 3. This CDR3 is built from 15 residues. CDR3 loop: CASSPAGGMNTEAFF. The CDR3 DNA reads TGTGCCAGCTCACCTGCAGGGGGCATGAACACTGAAGCTTTCTTT.

This chain joins TRBV30 and TRBJ2-5; D might be TRBD2 (6 bases). The germline gives CDR1 GTSNPN, CDR2 SVGIG (reference sequence). This CDR3 comprises 13 residues. V was trimmed by 0 bases and J by 5 bases, leaving 10 bases between them. The CDR3 reads CAWSVGGTETQYF. The CDR3 DNA reads TGTGCCTGGAGTGTGGGGGGTACCGAGACCCAGTACTTC.

The rearrangement joins TRBV29-1 to TRBJ1-2; D unclear. Germline V gives CDR1 SQVTM, CDR2 ANQGSEA. Deletions cut 2 bases from V and 5 bases from J, with 6 bases between. CDR3 size: 11 residues. This chain's CDR3 is CSVENGYGYTF. The CDR3 DNA reads as TGCAGCGTTGAAAACGGGTATGGCTACACCTTC.

The V gene is TRBV10-3, the J gene TRBJ1-2, with a tentative D call TRBD1 (5 bases). Germline V CDR1 and CDR2: ENHRY, SYGVKD. V was cut by 6 bases and J by 3 bases, with 11 bases left in between. This CDR3 spans 13 amino acids. CDR3: CAISPGGDYGYTF. In DNA form, the CDR3 reads TGTGCCATCAGCCCCGGAGGGGACTATGGCTACACCTTC.

This clone was seen a handful of times. This chain joins TRBV7-8 and TRBJ2-2; possibly TRBD1 for D (6 bases). The CDR3 contains 15 residues. V was shortened by 2 bases and J by 6 bases, with 13 bases between the two germline ends. The V gene's germline CDR1 is SGHVS and CDR2 FQNEAQ. The CDR3 loop reads CASSLTTGDPGELFF. CDR3 DNA: TGTGCCAGCAGCTTAACGACAGGAGACCCCGGGGAGCTGTTTTTT. Based on the CDR3 plus reference TRBV7-8 and TRBJ2-2, the full variable domain is GAGVSQSPRYKVAKRGQDVALRCDPISGHVSLFWYQQALGQGPEFLTYFQNEAQLDKSGLPSDRFFAERPEGSVSTLKIQRTQQEDSAVYLCASSLTTGDPGELFFGEGSRLTVL.

CDR3 sequence (DNA): TGTGCCACCAGCAGAGATCCCCGACAGGGCGGCACCGGGGAGCTGTTTTTT. Its translation is CATSRDPRQGGTGELFF. V is TRBV15 and J is TRBJ2-2, with TRBD1 matching over 7 bases. Germline V gives CDR1 LNHNV, CDR2 YYDKDF (reference sequence). This CDR3 contains 17 residues. The ends lost 0 bases at V and 4 bases at J; junction bases unmatched: 8.

J is TRBJ2-7 and V is TRBV7-9; D ambiguous. Germline CDR1 reads SEHNR; CDR2 reads FQNEAQ (reference sequence). The CDR3 runs 12 residues. Between the trimmed V and J ends, which lost 3 bases and 7 bases, there was a span of 10 bases. This CDR3 is CASSFVLREQYF. The CDR3 DNA sequence: TGTGCCAGCAGCTTCGTTTTGAGAGAGCAGTACTTC.

This clone was seen a few times. The chain joins TRBV29-1 to TRBJ2-7; 12 bases match TRBD2. CDR1 and CDR2 from the germline V gene are SQVTM and ANQGSEA. The CDR3 runs to 15 residues. The ends lost 5 bases at V and 0 bases at J; junction bases unmatched: 5. The CDR3 protein is CSVRQLAGGSYEQYF. In DNA, the CDR3 is TGCAGCGTTCGCCAACTAGCGGGAGGCTCCTACGAGCAGTACTTC.

The chain employs TRBV6-5 and TRBJ2-1, with a possible D match to TRBD1 (6 bases). The V and J ends lost 0 bases and 4 bases respectively, with 13 bases between them. This CDR3 region has 16 residues. CDR1 is MNHEY, CDR2 SVGAGI, per germline. CDR3 protein: CASSYSGAGKYNEQFF. CDR3 nucleotide sequence: TGTGCCAGCAGTTACTCGGGGGCTGGGAAATACAATGAGCAGTTCTTC.

This clone has more than one count but fewer than ten. The J gene is TRBJ2-2, the V gene TRBV14; possibly TRBD1 for D (5 bases). Germline assignment: CDR1 SGHDN and CDR2 FVKESK. CDR3 length: 14 amino acids. V was cut by 2 bases and J by 1 base, with 5 bases left in between. The CDR3 sequence: CASSQQGNTGELFF. The CDR3 bases are TGTGCCAGCAGCCAACAGGGGAACACCGGGGAGCTGTTTTTT.

The chain recombines TRBV29-1 with TRBJ2-4; perhaps TRBD1 as D (5 bases). The CDR3 length is 15 residues. Trimming took 0 bases from V and 3 from J, leaving 12 bases between them. Per germline, CDR1 SQVTM and CDR2 ANQGSEA. The CDR3 region is CSVEDRRQGKNIQYF. The CDR3 DNA sequence: TGCAGCGTTGAAGATCGTAGGCAGGGCAAAAACATTCAGTACTTC.

V gene TRBV7-2 combines with J gene TRBJ2-1; 8 positions agree with TRBD1. There are 14 residues in the CDR3. Unmatched junction bases numbered 7, after V lost 7 bases and J lost 5 bases. Looked up from germline, CDR1 is SGHTA and CDR2 is FQGNSA. CDR3 nucleotides: TGTGCCAGCATCCCGGGACAGGTTCACAATGAGCAGTTCTTC. Translated, it gives CASIPGQVHNEQFF.

This clone appeared a few times. The same CDR3 arises from other DNA sequences in this sample as well. The CDR3 here is CASSSRTSGPYEQYF. The CDR3 DNA reads as TGTGCCAGCAGCTCGCGGACTAGCGGCCCCTACGAGCAGTACTTC. The J gene is TRBJ2-7, the V gene TRBV7-2; 10 bases match TRBD2. This CDR3 is built from 15 residues. V was clipped by 4 bases and J by 2 bases; unmatched bases: 5. Germline V CDR1 and CDR2: SGHTA, FQGNSA.

The rearrangement joins TRBV28 to TRBJ2-3; TRBD2 might be the D (6 bases). V was cut by 4 bases and J by 4 bases, with 18 bases left in between. Per the germline V gene, CDR1 is MDHEN and CDR2 is SYDVKM. The CDR3 length is 16 residues. The CDR3: CASSSAGRRSADTQYF. For the CDR3, the DNA is TGTGCCAGCAGTTCCGCAGGGAGGAGGTCAGCAGATACGCAGTATTTT.

V and J are TRBV9 and TRBJ2-1, with 10 bases identical to TRBD2. This CDR3 is 15 amino acids long. V lost 0 bases to trimming and J lost 3 bases; unmatched junction nucleotides: 0. Germline CDR1 SGDLS, CDR2 YYNGEE. The DNA of the CDR3 is TGTGCCAGCAGCGTAGGGACTAGCGGCTACAATGAGCAGTTCTTC. Amino acids: CASSVGTSGYNEQFF.

The J gene is TRBJ2-2, the V gene TRBV14, with 7 positions matching TRBD1. The CDR3 has 17 residues. Germline CDR1 reads SGHDN; CDR2 reads FVKESK. The ends lost 1 base at V and 6 bases at J; junction bases unmatched: 11. The CDR3, as DNA: TGTGCCAGCAGCCAAGGTCCAGGGGGAGCTTTAGCCGGGGAGCTGTTTTTT. Translated: CASSQGPGGALAGELFF.

The V and J genes are TRBV29-1 and TRBJ2-7, with TRBD2 as a possible D gene (6 bases). The V end lost 3 bases, the J end lost 0 bases, and 9 bases lay between the germline ends. Per germline, CDR1 SQVTM and CDR2 ANQGSEA. The CDR3 runs to 13 residues. Here the CDR3 reads CSVDLADSYEQYF. The DNA for the CDR3 is TGCAGCGTTGACTTAGCGGACTCCTACGAGCAGTACTTC.

This clone was observed a handful of times. The rearrangement joins TRBV7-9 to TRBJ2-1, with 11 positions matching TRBD2. Trimming cost V 9 bases and J 6 bases; bases outside gene matches: 4. The germline V gene has CDR1 SEHNR and CDR2 FQNEAQ (reference sequence). The CDR3 length is 13 residues. CDR3 bases: TGTGCCAGTCGAACTAGCGGGGGCAATGAGCAGTTCTTC. Its translation is CASRTSGGNEQFF.

This clone was seen a handful of times. The gene calls are TRBV6-5 and TRBJ2-1, with 9 bases fitting TRBD1. The CDR3 contains 15 residues. Germline V lookup: CDR1 MNHEY, CDR2 SVGAGI. With V trimmed by 2 bases and J by 6 bases, 5 bases remained unmatched. Here the CDR3 reads CASSYDRGEGNEQFF. Here the CDR3 DNA reads TGTGCCAGCAGTTACGACAGGGGGGAGGGCAATGAGCAGTTCTTC.

This clone was counted a few times. The rearrangement joins TRBV2 to TRBJ1-5; TRBD1 matches 9 bases. J gave up 7 bases and V 6 bases, and 10 bases lay outside the gene matches. This CDR3 has 15 amino acids. Germline V gene data show CDR1 as SNHLY and CDR2 as FYNNEI. The CDR3 sequence is CASSQGGQGSQPQHF. CDR3 sequence (DNA): TGTGCCAGCAGCCAAGGGGGACAGGGTAGCCAGCCCCAGCATTTT.

The chain recombines TRBV28 with TRBJ1-5, with D maybe TRBD1 (5 bases). CDR1 and CDR2 (germline): MDHEN, SYDVKM. There are 12 residues in the CDR3. The ends were cut back, 6 bases at V and 11 bases at J, with 14 bases in the middle. In nucleotides, the CDR3 is TGTGCCAGCAGACGGGGGGTCAGGGCCCAGCATTTT. The encoded protein is CASRRGVRAQHF.

A single count supports this clone. The chain couples TRBV9 to TRBJ1-3; no clear D gene. The CDR3 runs 14 residues. Germline V CDR1 and CDR2: SGDLS, YYNGEE. V lost 2 bases to trimming and J lost 4 bases, with 10 bases between them. CDR3 region: CASSVGDLGNTIYF. In DNA form, the CDR3 reads TGTGCCAGCAGCGTCGGGGATCTGGGAAACACCATATATTTT.

This clone turned up a few times. This chain uses TRBV29-1 with TRBJ2-5; TRBD1 matches at 8 bases. This CDR3 contains 13 residues. Germline V gene data show CDR1 as SQVTM and CDR2 as ANQGSEA. The trim removed 5 bases at V and 5 bases at J, leaving 7 bases unmatched. This CDR3 is CSVHQGAGETQYF. The CDR3 region has the DNA TGCAGCGTTCATCAGGGGGCTGGGGAGACCCAGTACTTC. The whole variable domain, filled in from reference TRBV29-1 and TRBJ2-5, reads SAVISQKPSRDICQRGTSLTIQCQVDSQVTMMFWYRQQPGQSLTLIATANQGSEATYESGFVIDKFPISRPNLTFSTLTVSNMSPEDSSIYLCSVHQGAGETQYFGPGTRLLVL.